The 8 T cell receptor beta chains below all came from one sample that was sequenced in a study of beta chain features in type 1 diabetes (dated by TCRdb to the late 2010s). The library was made by the immunoSEQ multiplex PCR assay. The entire amount of isolated RNA was reverse transcribed using the High Capacity cDNA Reverse Transcription Kit, so the sequenced TCRB transcripts were expressed ones. The clones in this table, taken by TCRdb from immuneACCESS, are in-frame only. Not every clone is retained; where verified, under half of the shortfall comes from an unresolved V gene, and the cause of the rest is unknown. Within this sample are fewer than 500,000 clones, with approximately 13% of them counted one time only. Around 0.039% of the sample is taken by the ten largest. The sequenced material came from naive CD4+ T cells from blood. The cell subset or site label on this specimen signifies: true naive CD4+ T cells. These receptors were collected from a man aged 25-45 years in good health.

The chain couples TRBV29-1 to TRBJ1-2; TRBD1 aligns across 8 bases. V lost 7 bases, J lost 8 bases, and 12 bases stayed unmatched. There are 13 residues in the CDR3. Germline V lookup: CDR1 SQVTM, CDR2 ANQGSEA. CDR3 nucleotides: TGCAGCGCCCTGGACAGGGATTTGGGGGGCTACACCTTC. It encodes CSALDRDLGGYTF.

The table lists this clone with a few counts. The chain recombines TRBV27 with TRBJ2-5; D remains ambiguous. The germline CDR1 and CDR2 sequences are MNHEY and SMNVEV (reference sequence). The CDR3 covers 14 residues. V lost 5 bases and J 4 bases, leaving 14 bases between the germline ends. The CDR3 DNA reads TGTGCCAGCAGTCCCCTGAGGTGGGGAGAGACCCAGTACTTC. Encoded protein: CASSPLRWGETQYF.

In this sample, this clone turned up a few times. The DNA for the CDR3 is TGTGCCAGCAGCTCCGGGACAGGTAATCAGCCCCAGCATTTT. This gives the protein CASSSGTGNQPQHF. This chain joins TRBV7-2 and TRBJ1-5; 8 bases map to TRBD1. Germline V gives CDR1 SGHTA, CDR2 FQGNSA. Trimming took 4 bases from V and 4 from J; bases not matched to a gene: 3. The CDR3 runs to 14 residues.

The chain joins TRBV6-5 to TRBJ2-1; a possible D gene is TRBD2 (5 bases). Germline V CDR1 and CDR2: MNHEY, SVGAGI. V was clipped by 2 bases and J by 4 bases, with 9 bases between them. This CDR3 spans 14 amino acids. The chain's CDR3 is CASSYGLAYNEQFF. For the CDR3, the DNA is TGTGCCAGCAGTTACGGGCTAGCTTACAATGAGCAGTTCTTC.

A few counts support this clone. CDR3 residues: CASSSTRLPQETQYF. CDR3 in DNA: TGTGCCAGCAGCTCCACGAGACTACCTCAAGAGACCCAGTACTTC. The chain recombines TRBV7-9 with TRBJ2-5; D perhaps matches TRBD2 (5 bases). Germline-derived CDR1 and CDR2 are SEHNR and FQNEAQ (reference sequence). CDR3 size: 15 residues. The ends were cut back, 4 bases at V and 2 bases at J, with 14 bases in the middle.

The table lists this clone with a few counts. This sequence joins TRBV6-5 and TRBJ2-7; 8 bases agree with TRBD2. The CDR3 has 13 amino acids. V lost 6 bases, J lost 3 bases, and 4 bases stayed unmatched. Germline V gene lookup returns CDR1 MNHEY and CDR2 SVGAGI. CDR3 coding DNA: TGTGCCAGCAGAAGCAGCGGGGGCTACGAGCAGTACTTC. This encodes CASRSSGGYEQYF.

The genes are TRBV18 and TRBJ2-3; D may be TRBD2 (5 bases). CDR1 and CDR2 from the germline V gene are KGHSH and LQKENI. CDR3 size: 13 residues. V was pared by 4 bases and J by 0 bases, with 5 bases between. The CDR3 spells CASSRTSTDTQYF. In DNA form, the CDR3 reads TGTGCCAGCTCACGGACTAGCACAGATACGCAGTATTTT.

A few counts support this clone. The J gene is TRBJ1-1, the V gene TRBV5-4, with 8 bases aligning to TRBD1. V was clipped by 4 bases and J by 1 base; unmatched bases: 9. Germline V CDR1 and CDR2: SGHNT, YYREEE (reference sequence). This CDR3 is 16 amino acids long. The CDR3 loop is CASSRTGTGGNTEAFF. CDR3 coding DNA: TGTGCCAGCAGCAGAACCGGGACAGGAGGGAACACTGAAGCTTTCTTT.